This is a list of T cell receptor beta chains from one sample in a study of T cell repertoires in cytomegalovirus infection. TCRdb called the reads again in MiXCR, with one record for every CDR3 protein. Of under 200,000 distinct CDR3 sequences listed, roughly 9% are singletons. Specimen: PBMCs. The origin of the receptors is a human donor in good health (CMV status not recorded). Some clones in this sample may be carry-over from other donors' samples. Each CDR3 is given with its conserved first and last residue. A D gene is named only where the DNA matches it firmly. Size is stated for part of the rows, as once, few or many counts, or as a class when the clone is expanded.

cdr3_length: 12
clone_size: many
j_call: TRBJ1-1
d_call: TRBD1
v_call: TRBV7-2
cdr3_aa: CASSLGQGSTFF
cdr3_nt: TGTGCCAGCAGCTTAGGACAGGGATCTACTTTCTTT

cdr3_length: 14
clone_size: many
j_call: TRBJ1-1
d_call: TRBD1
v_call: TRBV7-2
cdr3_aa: CASSFGRGVTEAFF
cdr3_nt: TGTGCCAGCAGCTTCGGCAGGGGGGTCACTGAAGCTTTCTTT

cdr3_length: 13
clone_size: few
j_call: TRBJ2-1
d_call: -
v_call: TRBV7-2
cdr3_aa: CASSAAGRVEQFF
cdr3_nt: TGTGCCAGCAGCGCCGCCGGACGGGTGGAGCAGTTCTTC

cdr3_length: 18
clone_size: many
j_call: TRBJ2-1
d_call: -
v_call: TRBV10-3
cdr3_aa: CAISESPPSNPLDNEQFF
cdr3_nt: TGTGCCATCAGTGAGTCCCCCCCTAGTAATCCTTTGGACAATGAGCAGTTCTTC

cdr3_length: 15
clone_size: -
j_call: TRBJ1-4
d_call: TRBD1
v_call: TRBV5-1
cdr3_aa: CASSTGDRVGEKLFF
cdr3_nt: TGCGCCAGCAGCACCGGGGACAGGGTTGGTGAAAAACTGTTTTTT

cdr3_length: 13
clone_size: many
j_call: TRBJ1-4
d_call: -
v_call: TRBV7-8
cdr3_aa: CASSLPGFEKLFF
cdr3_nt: TGTGCCAGCAGCTTACCGGGTTTTGAAAAACTGTTTTTT

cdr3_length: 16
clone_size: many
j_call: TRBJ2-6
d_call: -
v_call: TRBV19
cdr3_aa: CASSPSGPSGANVLTF
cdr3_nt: TGTGCCAGTAGTCCCTCGGGCCCTTCTGGGGCCAACGTCCTGACTTTC

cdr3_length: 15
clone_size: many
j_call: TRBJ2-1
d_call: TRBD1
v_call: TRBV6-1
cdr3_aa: CASSDGTVSYNEQFF
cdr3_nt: TGTGCCAGCAGTGATGGGACAGTCTCCTACAATGAGCAGTTCTTC

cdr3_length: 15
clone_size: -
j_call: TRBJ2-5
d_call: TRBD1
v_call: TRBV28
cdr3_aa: CASSRQGEDQETQYF
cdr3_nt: TGTGCCAGCAGTAGACAGGGGGAAGACCAAGAGACCCAGTACTTC

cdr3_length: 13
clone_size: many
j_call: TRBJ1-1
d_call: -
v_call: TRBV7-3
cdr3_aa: CASSGTGGTEAFF
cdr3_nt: TGTGCCAGCAGTGGGACCGGGGGCACTGAAGCTTTCTTT

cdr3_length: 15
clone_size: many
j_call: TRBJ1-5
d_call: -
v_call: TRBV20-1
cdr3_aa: CSARDGGYSNQPQHF
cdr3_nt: TGCAGTGCTAGAGATGGGGGGTATAGCAATCAGCCCCAGCATTTT

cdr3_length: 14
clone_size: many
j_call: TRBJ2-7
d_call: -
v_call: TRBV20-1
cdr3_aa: CSAVDGLSSYEQYF
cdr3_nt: TGCAGTGCCGTGGACGGATTGAGCTCCTACGAGCAGTACTTC

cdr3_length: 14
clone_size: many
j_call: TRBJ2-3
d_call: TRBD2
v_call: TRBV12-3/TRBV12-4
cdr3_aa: CASSFWRENDTQYF
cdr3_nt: TGTGCCAGCAGTTTTTGGCGGGAGAATGATACGCAGTATTTT

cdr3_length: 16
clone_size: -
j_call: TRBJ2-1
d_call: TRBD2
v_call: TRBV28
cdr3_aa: CASRLRTSGEGHEQFF
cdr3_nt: TGTGCCAGCAGGCTACGGACTAGCGGTGAGGGCCATGAGCAGTTCTTC

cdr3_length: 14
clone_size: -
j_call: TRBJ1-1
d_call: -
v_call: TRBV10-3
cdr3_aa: CAISERSLNTEAFF
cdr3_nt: TGTGCCATCAGTGAACGTTCCCTGAACACTGAAGCTTTCTTT

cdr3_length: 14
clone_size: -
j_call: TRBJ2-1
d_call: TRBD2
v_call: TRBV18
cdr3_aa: CASSPLAGDNEQFF
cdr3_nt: TGTGCCAGCTCACCGCTAGCGGGGGATAATGAGCAGTTCTTC

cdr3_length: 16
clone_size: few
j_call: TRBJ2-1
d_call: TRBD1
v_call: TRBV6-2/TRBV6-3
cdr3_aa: CASRSIRDRPYNEQFF
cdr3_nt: TGTGCCAGCAGATCCATCCGGGACAGGCCCTACAATGAGCAGTTCTTC

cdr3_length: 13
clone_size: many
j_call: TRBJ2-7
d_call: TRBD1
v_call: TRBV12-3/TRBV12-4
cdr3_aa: CASRRDSLREQYF
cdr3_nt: TGTGCCAGCAGGAGGGACAGTTTGCGCGAGCAGTACTTC